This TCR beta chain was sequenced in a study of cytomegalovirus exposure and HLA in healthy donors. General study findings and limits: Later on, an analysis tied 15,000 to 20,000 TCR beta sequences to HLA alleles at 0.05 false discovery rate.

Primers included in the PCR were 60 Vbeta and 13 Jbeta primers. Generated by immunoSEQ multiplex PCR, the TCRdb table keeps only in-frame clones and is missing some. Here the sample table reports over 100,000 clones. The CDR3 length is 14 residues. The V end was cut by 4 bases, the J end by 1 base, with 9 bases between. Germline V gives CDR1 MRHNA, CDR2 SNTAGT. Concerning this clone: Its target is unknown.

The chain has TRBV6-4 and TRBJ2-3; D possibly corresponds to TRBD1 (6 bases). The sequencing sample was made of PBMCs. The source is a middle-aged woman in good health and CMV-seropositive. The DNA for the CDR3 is TGTGCCAGCAGTGTGACAGGCGGCACAGATACGCAGTATTTT. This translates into CASSVTGGTDTQYF.